This is a list of T cell receptor delta chains from one sample in a study of gamma-delta chains in newborns, infants, children. TCRdb redid clone calling on the reads using CATT. The table records 4,200 or so delta-chain clones, 6.2% of them present only once. The sample consisted of blood. Receptor source: a child who was a newborn, infant or young child, either healthy, febrile or measles-vaccinated (not recorded which). Each CDR3 is given with its conserved first and last residue. D genes are given only for firm matches. Where a row states a size, it is once, few, many or the class of an expanded clone; other rows omit it.

TRDJ3 | TRDD3 | TRDV2 | few | TGTGCCTGTGACACTCGCCGTTTGGGGGAGAGCTCCTGGGACACCCGACAGATGTTTTTC | CACDTRRLGESSWDTRQMFF
TRDJ2 | NA | TRDV2 | medium-sized | TGTGCCTGTGACACCTGGGGATCTGAACATTTGACAGCACAACTCTTCTTT | CACDTWGSEHLTAQLFF
TRDJ1 | NA | TRDV1 | NA | TGTGCTCTTGGGGAATTCATACGGCCCGTGCCGACCGATAAACTCATCTTT | CALGEFIRPVPTDKLIF
TRDJ3 | TRDD3 | TRDV2 | NA | TGTGCCTGTGACAAACTGGGGGTTTCCTGGGACACCCGACAGATGTTTTTC | CACDKLGVSWDTRQMFF
TRDJ1 | TRDD3 | TRDV1 | NA | TGTGCTCTTGGGGCTTTTTGGGGGATTTCGGATAAACTCATCTTT | CALGAFWGISDKLIF
TRDJ3 | TRDD3 | TRDV2 | medium-sized | TGTGCCTGTGACACCGTGTTACTGGGGGATACCTGGGACACCCGACAGATGTTTTTC | CACDTVLLGDTWDTRQMFF
TRDJ3 | NA | TRAV29/DV5 | few | NA | CSVLLCSKGDTSSWDTRQMFF
TRDJ1 | NA | TRDV1 | NA | TGTGCTCTTGGGTCCCTTCCGACCTGGCTGGTCGTCGGCACCGATAAACTCATCTTT | CALGSLPTWLVVGTDKLIF
TRDJ3 | TRDD3 | TRDV2 | NA | TGTGCCTGTGACACCTGGGGGAAGAGCTCCTGGGACACCCGACAGATGTTTTTC | CACDTWGKSSWDTRQMFF
TRDJ1 | TRDD3 | TRDV1 | few | TGTGCTCTTGGGGGACCGTTGGGGATACCGATTAACACCGATAAACTCATCTTT | CALGGPLGIPINTDKLIF
TRDJ3 | TRDD3 | TRDV2 | NA | TGTGCCTGTGACAAAATGGGGGATACAAGCTCCTGGGACACCCGACAGATGTTTTTC | CACDKMGDTSSWDTRQMFF
TRDJ2 | TRDD3 | TRDV2 | few | TGTGCCTGTGACAAGGTTACTGGGGGATACTTGACAGCACAACTCTTCTTT | CACDKVTGGYLTAQLFF
TRDJ3 | TRDD3 | TRDV2 | NA | TGTGCCTGTGACACCGGGTACTGGGGGAGCTCCTGGGACACCCGACAGATGTTTTTC | CACDTGYWGSSWDTRQMFF
TRDJ3 | TRDD3 | TRDV2 | few | TGTGCCTGTGATACTGGGGGATACGCTTCCTGGGACACCCGACAGATGTTTTTC | CACDTGGYASWDTRQMFF
TRDJ1 | TRDD3 | TRDV2 | few | TGTGCCTGTGACATTCTTACTGGGGGATCGTACACCGATAAACTCATCTTT | CACDILTGGSYTDKLIF
TRDJ3 | TRDD3 | TRDV2 | medium-sized | TGTGCCTGTGACACACTGGGGGATACGAGCTCCTGGGACACCCGACAGATGTTTTTC | CACDTLGDTSSWDTRQMFF
TRDJ3 | NA | TRDV2 | medium-sized | TGTGCCTGTGACACGCTTAAAAGATCCTGGGACACCCGACAGATGTTTTTC | CACDTLKRSWDTRQMFF
TRDJ2 | NA | TRDV2 | few | TGTGCCTGTGACACCGTGCGGGGGAACCCGGCTTTGACAGCACAACTCTTCTTT | CACDTVRGNPALTAQLFF
TRDJ3 | NA | TRDV2 | medium-sized | TGTGCCTGTGACACCGTACTGGGAACCTGGGACACCCGACAGATGTTTTTC | CACDTVLGTWDTRQMFF
TRDJ3 | TRDD3 | TRDV2 | medium-sized | TGTGCCTGTGACCCCACGAGGACGGGGGGATACCCCTCCTGGGACACCCGACAGATGTTTTTC | CACDPTRTGGYPSWDTRQMFF
TRDJ3 | TRDD3 | TRDV2 | NA | TGTGCCTGTGACACCATTACTGGGGGATACTCTTCGAGCTCCTGGGACACCCGACAGATGTTTTTC | CACDTITGGYSSSSWDTRQMFF
TRDJ3 | TRDD3 | TRDV2 | NA | TGTGCCTGTGACACCTGGGGATACTCTACCTGGGACACCCGACAGATGTTTTTC | CACDTWGYSTWDTRQMFF
TRDJ1 | NA | TRAV29/DV5 | medium-sized | TGTGCAGCAAGGATGCTGGGTAGACTCATCTTT | CAARMLGRLIF
TRDJ1 | TRDD3 | TRDV2 | NA | TGTGCCTGTGACACCTGGGGGATACGTGGCGATAAACTCATCTTT | CACDTWGIRGDKLIF
TRDJ3 | TRDD3 | TRDV2 | few | TGTGCCTGTGCCACCGTGGTGGCTGGGGGCCCGAGCTCCTGGGACACCCGACAGATGTTTTTC | CACATVVAGGPSSWDTRQMFF
TRDJ3 | TRDD3 | TRDV2 | medium-sized | TGTGCCTGTGACACAGGCTGGGGGACCAGCTCCTGGGACACCCGACAGATGTTTTTC | CACDTGWGTSSWDTRQMFF
TRDJ3 | TRDD3 | TRDV2 | few | TGTGCCTGTGACACCGTAAGTGGGGGATACGAATCCTGGGACACCCGACAGATGTTTTTC | CACDTVSGGYESWDTRQMFF
TRDJ1 | TRDD3 | TRDV2 | few | TGTGCCTGTGGGGGATACGCCGATAAACTCATCTTT | CACGGYADKLIF
TRDJ1 | NA | TRDV1 | NA | TGTGCTCTTGGGGAACTAGAGACCCCGCGGCCTTCCGACGACCTGAGGAGGATGGGTGTGACCGATAAACTCATCTTT | CALGELETPRPSDDLRRMGVTDKLIF
TRDJ3 | TRDD3 | TRDV2 | NA | TGTGCCTGTGACTACTGGGGGGGAAGCTCCTGGGACACCCGACAGATGTTTTTC | CACDYWGGSSWDTRQMFF
TRDJ2 | NA | TRDV2 | few | TGTGCCTGTGACACCGTACTGGCACGCGGTACTTTGACAGCACAACTCTTCTTT | CACDTVLARGTLTAQLFF
TRDJ3 | TRDD3 | TRDV2 | few | TGTGCCTGTGACAAAGTACTGGGGGTTTCCTGGGACACCCGACAGATGTTTTTC | CACDKVLGVSWDTRQMFF
TRDJ2 | NA | TRDV3 | few | TGTGCCTTGATGAACTGGGTTCTGACAGCACAACTCTTCTTT | CALMNWVLTAQLFF
TRDJ3 | TRDD3 | TRDV2 | NA | TGTGCCTGTGACACCGTACTGGGGGCCTACTCCTGGGACACCCGACAGATGTTTTTC | CACDTVLGAYSWDTRQMFF
TRDJ3 | TRDD3 | TRDV2 | NA | TGTGCCTGTGACAAACTGGGGGCTTCCTCCTCCTGGGACACCCGACAGATGTTTTTC | CACDKLGASSSWDTRQMFF
TRDJ1 | TRDD2 | TRDV1 | few | TGTGCTCTTGGGGTCAACCCTTCCTACACTAGGGCTAACACCGATAAACTCATCTTT | CALGVNPSYTRANTDKLIF
TRDJ3 | NA | TRDV2 | few | TGTGCCTGTGACACCGCGGGTAGCTCCTGGGACACCCGACAGATGTTTTTC | CACDTAGSSWDTRQMFF
TRDJ3 | TRDD3 | TRDV2 | few | TGTGCCTGTGACACCTTGGGGGATACGCCCAGCTCCTGGGACACCCGACAGCTGTTTTTC | CACDTLGDTPSSWDTRQLFF
TRDJ2 | NA | TRAV29/DV5 | NA | TGTGCAGCAAGCGGACCGGGGGATTTGACAGCACAACTCTTCTTT | CAASGPGDLTAQLFF
TRDJ1 | TRDD3 | TRDV2 | large | TGTGCCTGTGAGCAGCTTGGGGGATCCACCGATAAACTCATCTTT | CACEQLGGSTDKLIF
TRDJ3 | TRDD3 | TRDV2 | NA | TGTGCCTGTGACACCGTGATGGGGGAAAGCTCCTGGGACACCCGACAGATGTTTTTC | CACDTVMGESSWDTRQMFF